The rows below give T cell receptor beta chains drawn from one sample of a study of control samples from healthy donors and cancer patients. Clones were sequenced by immunoSEQ multiplex PCR, and TCRdb holds only the in-frame ones, with some missing. Of about 180,000 clones listed, roughly 89% are singletons. Material: blood. The receptor source for this set is a woman aged 45 to 65 in good health. CDR3s leave out the opening cysteine and the closing phenylalanine or tryptophan. Not every row has a clone size; where given, it reads once, few, many or a size class.

V	size	CDR3
TRBV27	NA	ASSLFGSGDEQY
TRBV19	NA	ASRRGSGAYEQY
TRBV11-2	NA	ASRIDRVGEKLF
TRBV9	NA	ASSVAGTEAF
TRBV30	NA	AWSLRDRGIYEQY
TRBV7-9	NA	ASSWGGSSYNEQF
TRBV24-1	NA	ATSDSSGVEEKLF
TRBV28	NA	ASSLGAGRQY
TRBV11-2	NA	ASSLGGAVSSYEQY
TRBV12-3/TRBV12-4	NA	ASTFDREAF
TRBV18	NA	ASSPRGSSYNSPLH
TRBV5-1	NA	ASSLRLPNYGYT
TRBV3-1/TRBV3-2	NA	ASSQVGGKTEAF
TRBV24-1	NA	ATSDTGYNSPLH
TRBV10-3	NA	AISKGGPQPQH
TRBV9	NA	ASSGSDWSSYEQY
TRBV7-2	NA	ASSAIPFLNQPQH
TRBV5-1	NA	ASSIGRLGDEKLF
TRBV7-8	NA	ASRKGVRGSNTGELF
TRBV9	NA	ASSVTPNLKETQY
TRBV29-1	NA	SVGSPGYEQY
TRBV2	NA	ASRAGSGLYGYT
TRBV6-5	NA	ASSQGLASYNEQF
TRBV3-1/TRBV3-2	NA	ASSPNFGPNQPQH
TRBV6-5	few	ASSRSVHQETQY
TRBV7-8	NA	ASSFKTGPLNQPQH
TRBV11-3	once	ASSHGLAGAAGELF
TRBV7-3	once	ASSLGGNSPLH
TRBV10-3	NA	AIRDNPNTIY